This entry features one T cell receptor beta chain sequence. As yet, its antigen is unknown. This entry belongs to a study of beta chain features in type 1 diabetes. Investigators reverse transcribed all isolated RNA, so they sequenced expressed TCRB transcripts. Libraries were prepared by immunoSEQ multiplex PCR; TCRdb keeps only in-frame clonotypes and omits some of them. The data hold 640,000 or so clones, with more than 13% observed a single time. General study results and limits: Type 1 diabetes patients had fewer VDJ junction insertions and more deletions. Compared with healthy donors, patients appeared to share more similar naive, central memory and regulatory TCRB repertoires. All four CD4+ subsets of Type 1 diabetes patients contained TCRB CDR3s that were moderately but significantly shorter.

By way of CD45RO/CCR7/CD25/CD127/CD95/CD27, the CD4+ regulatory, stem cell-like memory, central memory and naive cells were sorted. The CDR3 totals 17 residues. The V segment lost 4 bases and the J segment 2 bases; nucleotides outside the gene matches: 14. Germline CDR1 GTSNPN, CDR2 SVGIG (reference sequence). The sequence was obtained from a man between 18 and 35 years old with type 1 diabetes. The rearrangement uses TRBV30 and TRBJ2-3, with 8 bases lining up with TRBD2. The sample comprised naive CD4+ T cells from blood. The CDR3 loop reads CAWTRGASGRFTDTQYF. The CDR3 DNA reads TGTGCCTGGACTCGTGGGGCTAGCGGGCGATTCACAGATACGCAGTATTTT.